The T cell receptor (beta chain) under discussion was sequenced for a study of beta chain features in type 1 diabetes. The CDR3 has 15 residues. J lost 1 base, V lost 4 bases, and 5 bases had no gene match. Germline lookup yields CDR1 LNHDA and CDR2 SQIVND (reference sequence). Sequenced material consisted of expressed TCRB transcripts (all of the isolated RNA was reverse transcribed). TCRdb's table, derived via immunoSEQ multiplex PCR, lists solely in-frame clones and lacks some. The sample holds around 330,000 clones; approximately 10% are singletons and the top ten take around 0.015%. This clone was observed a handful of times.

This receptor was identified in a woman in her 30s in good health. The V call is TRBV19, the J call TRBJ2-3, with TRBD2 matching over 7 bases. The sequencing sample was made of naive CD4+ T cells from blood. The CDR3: CASSTSGGGTDTQYF. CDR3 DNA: TGTGCCAGTAGTACCTCGGGAGGCGGCACAGATACGCAGTATTTT.